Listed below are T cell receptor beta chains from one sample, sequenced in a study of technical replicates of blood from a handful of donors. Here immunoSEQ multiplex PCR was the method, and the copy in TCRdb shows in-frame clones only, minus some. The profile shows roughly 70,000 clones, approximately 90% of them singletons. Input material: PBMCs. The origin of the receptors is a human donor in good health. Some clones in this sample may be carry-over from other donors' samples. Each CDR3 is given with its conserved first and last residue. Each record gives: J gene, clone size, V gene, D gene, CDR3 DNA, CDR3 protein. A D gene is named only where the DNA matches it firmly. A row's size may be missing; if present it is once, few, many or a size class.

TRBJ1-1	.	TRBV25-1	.	TGTGCCAGCAGTGAATATGCCCAGGGCCCCCGGGACACTGAAGCTTTCTTT	CASSEYAQGPRDTEAFF
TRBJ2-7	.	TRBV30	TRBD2	TGTGCCTGGAGTGAAATTGGCGGGAGCTACGAGCAGTACTTC	CAWSEIGGSYEQYF
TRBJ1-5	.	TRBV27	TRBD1	TGTGCCAGCAGACGGGACAGAAACAATCAGCCCCAGCATTTT	CASRRDRNNQPQHF
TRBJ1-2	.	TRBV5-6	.	TGTGCCAGCAGCTTTGCCGGGGTCTATGGCTACACCTTC	CASSFAGVYGYTF
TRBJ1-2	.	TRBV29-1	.	TGCAGCGTTGAAGGGCAGGGGTTAGACTACACCTTC	CSVEGQGLDYTF
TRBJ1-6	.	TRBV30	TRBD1	TGTGCCTGGAGTGTACGAGGAGGACAGGGGGCCTCACCCCTCCACTTT	CAWSVRGGQGASPLHF
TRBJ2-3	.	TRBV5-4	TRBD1	TGTGCCAGCAGGTACAGGGGAGAACCCACAGATACGCAGTATTTT	CASRYRGEPTDTQYF
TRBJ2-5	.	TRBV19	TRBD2	TGTGCCAGTAGTACAACTAGCGCCCAAGAGACCCAGTACTTC	CASSTTSAQETQYF
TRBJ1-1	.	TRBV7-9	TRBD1	TGTGCCAGCAGCTCGACGGACCGGGACAGGAGAGTTGAAGCTTTCTTT	CASSSTDRDRRVEAFF
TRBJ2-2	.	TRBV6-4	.	TGTGCCAGCAGAACAGGCTACACCGGGGAGCTGTTTTTT	CASRTGYTGELFF
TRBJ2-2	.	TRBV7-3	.	TGTGCCAGCAGCTTAACGCTGGGAGGTCACACCGGGGAGCTGTTTTTT	CASSLTLGGHTGELFF
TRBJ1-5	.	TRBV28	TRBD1	TGTGCCAGCAGTGGCCGGGACAGGGGGCTTCAGCCCCAGCATTTT	CASSGRDRGLQPQHF
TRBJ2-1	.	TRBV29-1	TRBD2	TGCAGCGTAACTAGCGGGGGGGCCATTGAGCAGTTCTTC	CSVTSGGAIEQFF
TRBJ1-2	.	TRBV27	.	TGTGCCAGCAGTACAGGGAGCCGCTATGGCTACACCTTC	CASSTGSRYGYTF
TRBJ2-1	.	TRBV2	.	TGTGCCAGCAGTGTACGACCTCTAGCCTACAATGAGCAGTTCTTC	CASSVRPLAYNEQFF
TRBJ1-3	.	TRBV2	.	TGTGCCGGGGGGTCGCTTCTATCTGGAAACACCATATATTTT	CAGGSLLSGNTIYF
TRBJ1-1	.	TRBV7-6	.	TGTGCCAGCAGCCCCACAAGGGGTCCCACTGAAGCTTTCTTT	CASSPTRGPTEAFF
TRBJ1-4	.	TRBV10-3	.	TGTGCCACTACAGGGTCAACTAATGAAAAACTGTTTTTT	CATTGSTNEKLFF
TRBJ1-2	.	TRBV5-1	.	TGCGCCAGCTTCGACTACCTTGGCTACACCTTC	CASFDYLGYTF
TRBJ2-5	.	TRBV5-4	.	TGTGCCAGCAGCTTTACTAGGCAAGAGACCCAGTACTTC	CASSFTRQETQYF
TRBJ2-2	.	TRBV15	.	TGTGCCACCAGCAGAGGGGGGGGGCTGGCCGGGGAGCTGTTTTTT	CATSRGGGLAGELFF
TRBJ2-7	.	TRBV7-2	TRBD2	TGTGCCAGCAGCTTGGGACTAGCGGGGGGCCAGGGCGAGCAGTACTTC	CASSLGLAGGQGEQYF
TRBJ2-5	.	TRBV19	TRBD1	TGTGCCAGTAGTATAGAGGCTATTACCTTTCGCGCAACAGGGGTCCAAGAGACCCAGTACTTC	CASSIEAITFRATGVQETQYF
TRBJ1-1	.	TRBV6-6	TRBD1	TGTGCCAGCAGGACGGGACAGAAGAACACTGAAGCTTTCTTT	CASRTGQKNTEAFF
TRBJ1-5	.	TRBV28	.	TGTGCCAGCAGTCCGGGGGGCAGTCAGCCCCAGCATTTT	CASSPGGSQPQHF
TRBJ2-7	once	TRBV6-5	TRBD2	TGTGCCAGCAGTAGCGGGAGGGCCTACGAGCAGTACTTC	CASSSGRAYEQYF
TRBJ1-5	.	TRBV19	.	TGTGCCAGTAGTATAGGGGGCAGTCAGCCCCAGCATTTT	CASSIGGSQPQHF
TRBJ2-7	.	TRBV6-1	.	TGTGCCAGCAGATTATCCTACGAGCAGTACTTC	CASRLSYEQYF
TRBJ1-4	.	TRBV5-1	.	TGCGCCAGCAGCGATACAGGGTACCCTGAAAAACTGTTTTTT	CASSDTGYPEKLFF
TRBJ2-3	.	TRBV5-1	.	TGCGCCAGCGGAACTCTAGAGGCAGATACGCAGTATTTT	CASGTLEADTQYF
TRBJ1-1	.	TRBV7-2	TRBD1	TGTGCCAGCAAAACCGGGACAGGGATGAACACTGAAGCTTTCTTT	CASKTGTGMNTEAFF
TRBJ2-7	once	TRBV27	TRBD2	TGTGCCAGCAGTTTAGGACTAGCGAACCACGAGCAGTACTTC	CASSLGLANHEQYF
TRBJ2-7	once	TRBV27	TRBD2	TGTGCCAGCAGTTCCCGGCCCTGGGGACTAGCGGGTCCGGCCTCCTACGAGCAGTACTTC	CASSSRPWGLAGPASYEQYF
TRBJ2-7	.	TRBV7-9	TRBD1	TGTGCCAGCAGCCGCCAAAGCGTACAGGGGTCCCACGAGCAGTACTTC	CASSRQSVQGSHEQYF
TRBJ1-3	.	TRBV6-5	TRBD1	TGTGCCAGCGGACAGGGGCCCTCCTCTGGAAACACCATATATTTT	CASGQGPSSGNTIYF
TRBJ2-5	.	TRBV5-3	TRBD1	TGTGCCAGAAGCTTGAGTTACAGGGGCTCCCAAGAGACCCAGTACTTC	CARSLSYRGSQETQYF
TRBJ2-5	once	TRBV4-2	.	TGTGCCAGCAGCCAAGGAGGGATGGAGACCCAGTACTTC	CASSQGGMETQYF
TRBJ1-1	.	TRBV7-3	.	TGTGCCAGCAGCTACGGGGGGGGTGAAGCTTTCTTT	CASSYGGGEAFF
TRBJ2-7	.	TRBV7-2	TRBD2	TGTGCCAGCAGCTTAGAGGCGGGGGGGCCGGGGGAGCAGTACTTC	CASSLEAGGPGEQYF
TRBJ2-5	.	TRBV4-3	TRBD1	TGCGCCAGCAGCCACCGACAGGGGGCCGGAGAGACCCAGTACTTC	CASSHRQGAGETQYF
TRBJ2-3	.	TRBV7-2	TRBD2	TGTGCCAGCAGCTCCAGGACTAGCGGGGGGTCCAGCACAGATACGCAGTATTTT	CASSSRTSGGSSTDTQYF
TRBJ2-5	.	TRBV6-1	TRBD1	TGTGCCAGCAGTGAAGCGACAGGGAGTGGCCAAGAGACCCAGTACTTC	CASSEATGSGQETQYF
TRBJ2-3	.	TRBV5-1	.	TGCGCCAGCAAGCTAGCGAGATCCACAGATACGCAGTATTTT	CASKLARSTDTQYF